This record looks at one T cell receptor (beta chain) sequence and its context. Its specificity is unknown. The study included ophthalmopathy patients with Clinical Activity Score at least 3, NOSPECS grade at least 4 and duration under 3 months. The data derive from a study of T cells in Graves' hyperthyroidism and ophthalmopathy. Study-wide context: Before treatment of any kind, peripheral blood was taken at initial diagnosis. Overall study findings and caveats: Through a model of 13 V-J features, ophthalmopathy was separated from stable hyperthyroidism.

The CDR3 loop spans 18 amino acids. The junction had 10 bases not matched to a gene; V was cut back by 2 bases and J by 4 bases. From germline, CDR1 is DFQATT and CDR2 SNEGSKA (reference sequence). Amplification of TCR beta CDR3 regions used RNA as the template. HTBI primers were the set used in a first-round RT-PCR of the TCR CDR3. TCRdb re-analysed the multiplex PCR reads in MiXCR, keeping a single row per CDR3 protein. The sample shows nearly 600,000 distinct CDR3 sequences, approximately 15% of them seen only once. The chain recombines TRBV20-1 with TRBJ2-2; TRBD2 matches at 13 bases. The sequenced sample was blood. This sequence was found in a woman under 30 with Graves' ophthalmopathy. In nucleotides, the CDR3 is TGCAGTGCTAGATCGCCGTGGACTAGCGGGAGCACCACCGGGGAGCTGTTTTTT. Translated: CSARSPWTSGSTTGELFF.